One T cell receptor (beta chain) is described in this entry. The data belong to a study of blood T cells in healthy people across ages. Every donor gave 8.5 to 10 milliliters of peripheral blood. Total RNA amounts of at least 6 micrograms were extracted per sample. PCR was performed a second time for 7 to 11 cycles using a sample-barcoded 5' primer and a J-beta primer mix. A template-switch adaptor with 12 random nucleotides tagged each cDNA molecule. One entry per CDR3 protein results from TCRdb running MiXCR on the 5' RACE reads. The repertoire includes 1.5 million to 1.9 million distinct CDR3 sequences, roughly 43% of them detected once, and about 4% sits in the top ten. This sequence originates from a woman aged 18-30 years in good health. The material sequenced was blood.

The CDR3 loop reads CASSFRTGNEKLFF. DNA of the CDR3: TGTGCCAGCAGTTTCCGGACAGGGAATGAAAAACTGTTTTTT. This chain connects TRBV12-3 or TRBV12-4 to TRBJ1-4; TRBD1 aligns across 8 bases. Trimming cost V 3 bases and J 5 bases; bases outside gene matches: 2. This CDR3 contains 14 residues.